The next 18 T cell receptor beta chains were all read from a single sample in a study of human versus mouse CDR3 diversity and MHC coevolution. Only in-frame clones appear in the TCRdb table, and some are missing; sequencing was by immunoSEQ multiplex PCR. The table has fewer than 80,000 clones, around 92% seen once. Source material: naive CD4+ T cells from blood. Sample subset: CD45RO-negative CD62L-positive naive CD4 T cells. The receptors were gathered from a person aged 25-75 years in good health.

The V gene is TRBV28, the J gene TRBJ2-1; 11 bases agree with TRBD2. This CDR3 region has 15 residues. CDR1 is MDHEN and CDR2 is SYDVKM in the germline V gene. The trim removed 6 bases at V and 10 bases at J, leaving 11 bases unmatched. CDR3 coding DNA: TGTGCCAGCAGACCCCCTAGCGGGAGGAGGCAGGAGCAGTTCTTC. This gives the protein CASRPPSGRRQEQFF.

Of note for this clone: The junction does not match germline at one end; this may be a read error. The chain links TRBV5-6 to TRBJ1-2; a possible D gene is TRBD1 (6 bases). The CDR3 is made up of 13 amino acids. The germline CDR1 and CDR2 sequences are SGHDT and YYEEEE. CDR3 bases: TGTGCCAGCAGCTTGGCGTCGTTTCGGGACAAGTGCTTC. This codes for CASSLASFRDKCF.

CDR3 in amino acids: CASSQGQGGQPQHF. The CDR3 DNA reads TGTGCCAGCAGCCAAGGACAGGGTGGGCAGCCCCAGCATTTT. V usage is TRBV27 and J usage is TRBJ1-5; 8 bases line up with TRBD1. J was trimmed by 7 bases and V by 6 bases; bases with no gene match: 8. Germline CDR1 MNHEY, CDR2 SMNVEV (reference sequence). The CDR3 has 14 residues.

V is TRBV5-1 and J is TRBJ2-6; tentatively, D is TRBD1 (5 bases). V was shortened by 2 bases and J by 2 bases, with 11 bases between the two germline ends. The CDR3 has 16 amino acids. The germline CDR1 and CDR2 sequences are SGHRS and YFSETQ. The CDR3 sequence is CASSFQGATGANVLTF. CDR3 coding DNA: TGCGCCAGCAGCTTTCAAGGGGCTACTGGGGCCAACGTCCTGACTTTC. Variable domain in full (rest from reference TRBV5-1 and TRBJ2-6): KAGVTQTPRYLIKTRGQQVTLSCSPISGHRSVSWYQQTPGQGLQFLFEYFSETQRNKGNFPGRFSGRQFSNSRSEMNVSTLELGDSALYLCASSFQGATGANVLTFGAGSRLTVL.

The chain has TRBV10-1 and TRBJ2-1; 7 bases match TRBD2. The CDR3 is made up of 17 amino acids. The V gene's germline CDR1 is WNHNN and CDR2 SYGVQD (reference sequence). V dropped 3 bases and J dropped 4; count of bases not matched to a gene: 12. CDR3 DNA sequence: TGCGCCAGCAGTGACAACTTGGGAGGGTCAGGGTACAATGAGCAGTTCTTC. Translation gives CASSDNLGGSGYNEQFF.

V usage is TRBV27 and J usage is TRBJ1-2; D is possibly TRBD1 (6 bases). Per the germline V gene, CDR1 is MNHEY and CDR2 is SMNVEV (reference sequence). The V end was cut by 6 bases, the J end by 2 bases, with 16 bases between. The CDR3 consists of 15 residues. The chain's CDR3 is CASRFRGGGNYGYTF. CDR3 in DNA: TGTGCCAGCAGATTCAGGGGTGGGGGCAACTATGGCTACACCTTC.

The CDR3 loop is CASSLERGDYNEQFF. CDR3 sequence (DNA): TGTGCCAGCAGCTTGGAGCGGGGGGACTACAATGAGCAGTTCTTC. This sequence joins TRBV5-4 and TRBJ2-1; TRBD2 agrees at 9 bases. The germline gives CDR1 SGHNT, CDR2 YYREEE (reference sequence). CDR3 length: 15 residues. V shed 0 bases and J 3 bases; nucleotides not matched to a gene: 1.

The gene calls are TRBV27 and TRBJ2-1, with D perhaps TRBD1 (6 bases). Germline V gene data show CDR1 as MNHEY and CDR2 as SMNVEV (reference sequence). Trimming took off 5 bases at V and 5 bases at J, with 13 bases between the two ends. This CDR3 contains 14 residues. CDR3 bases: TGTGCCAGCAGTCCAACCTGGGGGCACAATGAGCAGTTCTTC. This translates into CASSPTWGHNEQFF.

CDR3 protein: CASSFIGTSYYEQYF. In DNA, the CDR3 is TGTGCCAGCAGTTTTATAGGGACATCGTATTACGAGCAGTACTTC. This chain connects TRBV27 to TRBJ2-7, with a possible D match to TRBD1 (6 bases). Per germline, CDR1 MNHEY and CDR2 SMNVEV (reference sequence). The CDR3 covers 15 residues. V lost 3 bases and J 4 bases, leaving 16 bases between the germline ends.

The chain has TRBV30 and TRBJ1-1; 8 positions match TRBD1. V shed 0 bases, J shed 11 bases, and the junction held 8 bases outside the gene matches. CDR3 length: 13 amino acids. Germline V gives CDR1 GTSNPN, CDR2 SVGIG (reference sequence). CDR3 sequence: CAWSVGQGALAFF. In DNA, the CDR3 is TGTGCCTGGAGTGTAGGGCAGGGGGCACTTGCTTTCTTT.

J is TRBJ2-1 and V is TRBV18, with TRBD2 identical over 8 bases. Germline CDR1 is KGHSH and CDR2 is LQKENI. V gave up 2 bases and J gave up 4 bases; unmatched junction bases: 4. The CDR3 has 15 amino acids. The CDR3 sequence: CASSPNTSGYNEQFF. CDR3 nucleotides: TGTGCCAGCTCACCAAACACTAGCGGTTACAATGAGCAGTTCTTC.

V gene TRBV11-2 combines with J gene TRBJ1-2, with TRBD1 identical over 7 bases. The germline V gene encodes CDR1 SGHAT and CDR2 FQNNGV. V gave up 9 bases and J gave up 7 bases; unmatched junction bases: 2. The CDR3 spans 10 residues. CDR3: CASGTAGYTF. DNA for the CDR3: TGTGCCAGTGGGACAGCTGGCTACACCTTC.

The chain combines TRBV28 with TRBJ2-2, with a weak D call TRBD2 (6 bases). The CDR3 totals 17 residues. Germline CDR1 MDHEN, CDR2 SYDVKM. Trimming took 7 bases from V and 6 from J, leaving 24 bases between them. This CDR3 reads CASMGQRLTSGAGELFF. CDR3 coding DNA: TGTGCCAGCATGGGGCAGCGGCTAACTTCGGGAGCCGGGGAGCTGTTTTTT. The full variable domain, in which reference TRBV28 and TRBJ2-2 provide the parts outside the CDR3, is DVKVTQSSRYLVKRTGEKVFLECVQDMDHENMFWYRQDPGLGLRLIYFSYDVKMKEKGDIPEGYSVSREKKERFSLILESASTNQTSMYLCASMGQRLTSGAGELFFGEGSRLTVL.

The CDR3 reads CASSQDRVLNSPLHF. The CDR3 DNA follows: TGCGCCAGCAGCCAAGATCGGGTTCTCAATTCACCCCTCCACTTT. The gene calls are TRBV4-1 and TRBJ1-6; no definite D call. The CDR3 covers 15 residues. CDR1 is MGHRA and CDR2 is YSYEKL in the germline V gene. Trimming shortened V by 0 bases and J by 7 bases, and 10 bases separated the two germline ends.

The chain joins TRBV19 to TRBJ2-5; 9 positions match TRBD1. Trimming cost V 9 bases and J 5 bases; bases outside gene matches: 7. The CDR3 has 13 amino acids. Germline V gene sequence: CDR1 LNHDA, CDR2 SQIVND (reference sequence). CDR3 in amino acids: CASWDRAGETQYF. CDR3 DNA: TGTGCCAGCTGGGACAGGGCTGGGGAGACCCAGTACTTC.

In DNA form, the CDR3 reads TGTGCCAGCAGTTACTACGGGACACCGAGGGCCTACGAGCAGTACTTC. Translating gives CASSYYGTPRAYEQYF. The V and J genes are TRBV6-5 and TRBJ2-7, with D maybe TRBD1 (6 bases). The CDR3 runs 16 residues. V lost 1 base and J lost 2, with 15 bases in between. Germline-derived CDR1 and CDR2 are MNHEY and SVGAGI.

The chain joins TRBV2 to TRBJ2-7, with D perhaps matching TRBD1 (5 bases). Per germline, CDR1 SNHLY and CDR2 FYNNEI. CDR3 length: 14 residues. V was pared by 6 bases and J by 0 bases, with 12 bases between. CDR3 DNA sequence: TGTGCCAGCAGGCAACAGGTAAACTCCTACGAGCAGTACTTC. Its protein is CASRQQVNSYEQYF. The whole variable domain, remainder taken from reference TRBV2 and TRBJ2-7, is EPEVTQTPSHQVTQMGQEVILRCVPISNHLYFYWYRQILGQKVEFLVSFYNNEISEKSEIFDDQFSVERPDGSNFTLKIRSTKLEDSAMYFCASRQQVNSYEQYFGPGTRLTVT.

The genes are TRBV29-1 and TRBJ2-5, with D possibly matching TRBD2 (6 bases). Looked up from germline, CDR1 is SQVTM and CDR2 is ANQGSEA. Trimming stripped 2 bases from V and 5 bases from J, with 9 bases between. The CDR3 contains 12 residues. The CDR3 bases are TGCAGCGTTGAATTGGGGGGTGAGACCCAGTACTTC. It translates to CSVELGGETQYF.